The rows below give T cell receptor beta chains drawn from one sample of a study of shared clonotypes between healthy human individuals. The method was immunoSEQ multiplex PCR; TCRdb's version includes in-frame clones alone and lacks a portion of them. Of about 480,000 clones in the sample, almost 80% were seen once. Sequenced input: PBMCs. These receptors originate from a woman aged 40 to 49 in good health. Some clones in this sample may be carry-over from other donors' samples. Both conserved end residues are part of each CDR3. A D gene is named only where the DNA matches it firmly. The size of a clone is reported for some rows only, either as once, few or many, or as a class for expanded clones.

clone_size: few
j_call: TRBJ2-7
v_call: TRBV4-1
cdr3_length: 13
d_call: .
cdr3_nt: TGCGCCAGCAGCCAAGGGAACCAATACGAGCAGTACTTC
cdr3_aa: CASSQGNQYEQYF

clone_size: .
j_call: TRBJ2-7
v_call: TRBV5-1
cdr3_length: 13
d_call: TRBD1
cdr3_nt: TGCGCCAGCAGCAGGGGGCTGGAGTACGAGCAGTACTTC
cdr3_aa: CASSRGLEYEQYF

clone_size: .
j_call: TRBJ1-5
v_call: TRBV28
cdr3_length: 12
d_call: .
cdr3_nt: TGTGCCAGCAGTCCAGGGCGTCAGCCCCAGCATTTT
cdr3_aa: CASSPGRQPQHF

clone_size: .
j_call: TRBJ1-1
v_call: TRBV13
cdr3_length: 15
d_call: .
cdr3_nt: TGTGCCAGCAGCTTAGAGACGGAATTGAACACTGAAGCTTTCTTT
cdr3_aa: CASSLETELNTEAFF

clone_size: .
j_call: TRBJ1-1
v_call: TRBV5-4
cdr3_length: 14
d_call: .
cdr3_nt: TGTGCCAGCACCTCATCCCGGGGGCCGACTGAAGCTTTCTTT
cdr3_aa: CASTSSRGPTEAFF

clone_size: .
j_call: TRBJ1-2
v_call: TRBV10-2
cdr3_length: 13
d_call: .
cdr3_nt: TGCGCCAGCAGTGAGTCCCGGGGGGGTAGCTACACCTTC
cdr3_aa: CASSESRGGSYTF

clone_size: .
j_call: TRBJ1-6
v_call: TRBV2
cdr3_length: 17
d_call: .
cdr3_nt: TGTGCCAGCAGTGAATCACCGAAGGGTCATCGAAATTCACCCCTCCACTTT
cdr3_aa: CASSESPKGHRNSPLHF

clone_size: .
j_call: TRBJ1-1
v_call: TRBV6-6
cdr3_length: 14
d_call: TRBD1
cdr3_nt: TGTGCCAGCAGTTACCAGGGGGCGCACACTGAAGCTTTCTTT
cdr3_aa: CASSYQGAHTEAFF

clone_size: .
j_call: TRBJ1-1
v_call: TRBV7-9
cdr3_length: 12
d_call: .
cdr3_nt: TGTGCCAGCAGAATAGGGGCCGGTGAAGCTTTCTTT
cdr3_aa: CASRIGAGEAFF

clone_size: .
j_call: TRBJ2-7
v_call: TRBV11-2
cdr3_length: 14
d_call: TRBD1
cdr3_nt: TGTGCCAGCAGCTCGACAGGGGTTAGCTACGAGCAGTACTTC
cdr3_aa: CASSSTGVSYEQYF

clone_size: .
j_call: TRBJ2-7
v_call: TRBV7-2
cdr3_length: 15
d_call: TRBD2
cdr3_nt: TGTGCCAGCAGCCCCCAAGCGGGAGGTACCTACGAGCAGTACTTC
cdr3_aa: CASSPQAGGTYEQYF

clone_size: .
j_call: TRBJ2-3
v_call: TRBV7-3
cdr3_length: 14
d_call: .
cdr3_nt: TGTGCCAGCAGCTCCGGGGTCCTACCAGATACGCAGTATTTT
cdr3_aa: CASSSGVLPDTQYF

clone_size: .
j_call: TRBJ1-3
v_call: TRBV30
cdr3_length: 12
d_call: .
cdr3_nt: TGTGCCGCAGGGTTGTTGGCAAACACCATATATTTT
cdr3_aa: CAAGLLANTIYF

clone_size: few
j_call: TRBJ2-1
v_call: TRBV6-1
cdr3_length: 14
d_call: .
cdr3_nt: TGTGCCAGCAGTGAAGTCCAGGTCTACAATGAGCAGTTCTTC
cdr3_aa: CASSEVQVYNEQFF

clone_size: .
j_call: TRBJ1-5
v_call: TRBV15
cdr3_length: 14
d_call: .
cdr3_nt: TGTGCCACCAGCAGAGATCGCGCTGCGGGGCCCCAGCATTTT
cdr3_aa: CATSRDRAAGPQHF

clone_size: .
j_call: TRBJ2-3
v_call: TRBV11-3
cdr3_length: 19
d_call: TRBD2
cdr3_nt: TGTGCCAGCAGCTTAGGCAACAGACCTCTAGCGGGTGTGGCAGATACGCAGTATTTT
cdr3_aa: CASSLGNRPLAGVADTQYF

clone_size: .
j_call: TRBJ2-7
v_call: TRBV9
cdr3_length: 15
d_call: TRBD1
cdr3_nt: TGTGCCAGCAGCGTAGGGTCAGGGGGCACCTACGAGCAGTACTTC
cdr3_aa: CASSVGSGGTYEQYF

clone_size: .
j_call: TRBJ1-3
v_call: TRBV7-6
cdr3_length: 15
d_call: .
cdr3_nt: TGTGCCAGCAGCCCTGGACAGATCTCTGGAAACACCATATATTTT
cdr3_aa: CASSPGQISGNTIYF

clone_size: .
j_call: TRBJ2-3
v_call: TRBV29-1
cdr3_length: 13
d_call: .
cdr3_nt: TGCAGCGTTGAGGATCTGGCGGCAGATACGCAGTATTTT
cdr3_aa: CSVEDLAADTQYF

clone_size: .
j_call: TRBJ1-1
v_call: TRBV6-5
cdr3_length: 12
d_call: .
cdr3_nt: TGTGCCACATTAGGGGTGGGCACTGAAGCTTTCTTT
cdr3_aa: CATLGVGTEAFF

clone_size: many
j_call: TRBJ1-1
v_call: TRBV18
cdr3_length: 13
d_call: .
cdr3_nt: TGTGCCAGCTCACACGACTTCAGGGCTGAAGCTTTCTTT
cdr3_aa: CASSHDFRAEAFF

clone_size: .
j_call: TRBJ1-1
v_call: TRBV7-3
cdr3_length: 16
d_call: TRBD1
cdr3_nt: TGTGCCAGCAGATCCGGGACAGGGGGCATGAACACTGAAGCTTTCTTT
cdr3_aa: CASRSGTGGMNTEAFF

clone_size: .
j_call: TRBJ2-2
v_call: TRBV10-3
cdr3_length: 16
d_call: TRBD2
cdr3_nt: TGTGCCATCAGTGAGCTGGCGGGAGGCTCCACCGGGGAGCTGTTTTTT
cdr3_aa: CAISELAGGSTGELFF

clone_size: .
j_call: TRBJ1-1
v_call: TRBV6-6
cdr3_length: 13
d_call: TRBD1
cdr3_nt: TGTGCCAGCAGTTACACCCGGACAGGAGAAGCTTTCTTT
cdr3_aa: CASSYTRTGEAFF

clone_size: .
j_call: TRBJ2-7
v_call: TRBV5-4
cdr3_length: 15
d_call: TRBD2
cdr3_nt: TGTGCCAGCAGCGGGACTAGCGGAATCTCCTACGAGCAGTACTTC
cdr3_aa: CASSGTSGISYEQYF

clone_size: .
j_call: TRBJ2-1
v_call: TRBV5-1
cdr3_length: 13
d_call: .
cdr3_nt: TGCGCCAGCAGCGCCACTAATTACAATGAGCAGTTCTTC
cdr3_aa: CASSATNYNEQFF

clone_size: .
j_call: TRBJ1-5
v_call: TRBV6-1
cdr3_length: 12
d_call: .
cdr3_nt: TGTGCCAGCGCGGAGCCTATTCAGCCCCAGCATTTT
cdr3_aa: CASAEPIQPQHF

clone_size: .
j_call: TRBJ2-7
v_call: TRBV11-2
cdr3_length: 13
d_call: .
cdr3_nt: TGTGCCAGCAGCTTAGTCCCAGGGGGGCAGCAGTACTTC
cdr3_aa: CASSLVPGGQQYF

clone_size: many
j_call: TRBJ2-3
v_call: TRBV18
cdr3_length: 17
d_call: .
cdr3_nt: TGTGCCAGCTCACCACCAATTTTTACTAGCCTAAGAGATACGCAGTATTTT
cdr3_aa: CASSPPIFTSLRDTQYF

clone_size: .
j_call: TRBJ1-2
v_call: TRBV27
cdr3_length: 15
d_call: TRBD1
cdr3_nt: TGTGCCAGCAGTTTCTCCCGGGACAGGGGAAATGGCTACACCTTC
cdr3_aa: CASSFSRDRGNGYTF

clone_size: .
j_call: TRBJ2-3
v_call: TRBV6-1
cdr3_length: 13
d_call: TRBD1
cdr3_nt: TGTGCCAGCAGTACGACAGGGCCAGATACGCAGTATTTT
cdr3_aa: CASSTTGPDTQYF

clone_size: .
j_call: TRBJ2-3
v_call: TRBV25-1
cdr3_length: 15
d_call: .
cdr3_nt: TGTGCCAGCATCTCCCAGGGCTTTAGCACAGATACGCAGTATTTT
cdr3_aa: CASISQGFSTDTQYF

clone_size: .
j_call: TRBJ2-2
v_call: TRBV10-1
cdr3_length: 17
d_call: TRBD1
cdr3_nt: TGCGCCAGCAGTGAGTCGTTATGGACAGGGTACACCGGGGAGCTGTTTTTT
cdr3_aa: CASSESLWTGYTGELFF

clone_size: .
j_call: TRBJ2-3
v_call: TRBV7-2
cdr3_length: 17
d_call: TRBD1
cdr3_nt: TGTGCCAGCAGCTTACTTCTAGGGCAGGGGGCCGGAGATACGCAGTATTTT
cdr3_aa: CASSLLLGQGAGDTQYF

clone_size: .
j_call: TRBJ2-7
v_call: TRBV28
cdr3_length: 14
d_call: .
cdr3_nt: TGTGCCAGCAGTTTAAGCCAGGCGCTATACGAGCAGTACTTC
cdr3_aa: CASSLSQALYEQYF

clone_size: .
j_call: TRBJ2-5
v_call: TRBV23-1
cdr3_length: 18
d_call: .
cdr3_nt: TGCGCCAGCAGTCAATCCCCATTGAAGGGCTCGATCCAAGAGACCCAGTACTTC
cdr3_aa: CASSQSPLKGSIQETQYF

clone_size: .
j_call: TRBJ2-5
v_call: TRBV5-1
cdr3_length: 13
d_call: .
cdr3_nt: TGCGCCAGCAGCGTGACCCCGCAAGAGACCCAGTACTTC
cdr3_aa: CASSVTPQETQYF

clone_size: .
j_call: TRBJ2-1
v_call: TRBV6-1
cdr3_length: 13
d_call: .
cdr3_nt: TGTGCCAGCAGCGGGACAAGGAACAATGAGCAGTTCTTC
cdr3_aa: CASSGTRNNEQFF

clone_size: .
j_call: TRBJ2-1
v_call: TRBV7-9
cdr3_length: 15
d_call: .
cdr3_nt: TGTGCCAGCAGCTTATCCCTAGGTGGCTACAATGAGCAGTTCTTC
cdr3_aa: CASSLSLGGYNEQFF

clone_size: .
j_call: TRBJ2-3
v_call: TRBV6-5
cdr3_length: 15
d_call: .
cdr3_nt: TGTGCCAGCAGTTACTCGGCGGCAGTGACAGATACGCAGTATTTT
cdr3_aa: CASSYSAAVTDTQYF

clone_size: few
j_call: TRBJ2-1
v_call: TRBV21-1
cdr3_length: 17
d_call: .
cdr3_nt: TGTGCCAGCAGCAAAGGGGGGCCTTTCACACACGTCAATGAGCAGTTCTTC
cdr3_aa: CASSKGGPFTHVNEQFF

clone_size: .
j_call: TRBJ1-4
v_call: TRBV19
cdr3_length: 14
d_call: TRBD1
cdr3_nt: TGTGCCAGTGGAGACAGGGACACTAATGAAAAACTGTTTTTT
cdr3_aa: CASGDRDTNEKLFF

clone_size: .
j_call: TRBJ2-7
v_call: TRBV6-5
cdr3_length: 13
d_call: TRBD1
cdr3_nt: TGTGCCAGCAGCCAGTGGACAGGGAACGAGCAGTACTTC
cdr3_aa: CASSQWTGNEQYF

clone_size: .
j_call: TRBJ1-2
v_call: TRBV7-3
cdr3_length: 14
d_call: TRBD1
cdr3_nt: TGTGCCAGCAGCCCCGCGGACAGGGGGGACGGCTACACCTTC
cdr3_aa: CASSPADRGDGYTF

clone_size: .
j_call: TRBJ2-1
v_call: TRBV9
cdr3_length: 16
d_call: .
cdr3_nt: TGTGCCAGCAGCGTAGGGGCAGGCAGCTCCTACAATGAGCAGTTCTTC
cdr3_aa: CASSVGAGSSYNEQFF

clone_size: few
j_call: TRBJ1-2
v_call: TRBV18
cdr3_length: 14
d_call: TRBD1
cdr3_nt: TGTGCCAGCTCACCAGGGACAGGGGACTATGGCTACACCTTC
cdr3_aa: CASSPGTGDYGYTF

clone_size: once
j_call: TRBJ1-5
v_call: TRBV5-3
cdr3_length: 14
d_call: .
cdr3_nt: TGTGCCAGCAGCTTCAGGGAGGGGTATCAGCCCCAGCATTTT
cdr3_aa: CASSFREGYQPQHF

clone_size: .
j_call: TRBJ2-2
v_call: TRBV7-9
cdr3_length: 13
d_call: .
cdr3_nt: TGTGCCAGCAGCAGCAAGAACACCGGGGAGCTGTTTTTT
cdr3_aa: CASSSKNTGELFF

clone_size: .
j_call: TRBJ1-2
v_call: TRBV10-2
cdr3_length: 13
d_call: .
cdr3_nt: TGCGCCAGCAGTGAGTCGATAGGGAATGGCTACACCTTC
cdr3_aa: CASSESIGNGYTF

clone_size: .
j_call: TRBJ2-3
v_call: TRBV5-5
cdr3_length: 15
d_call: TRBD1
cdr3_nt: TGTGCCAGCAGCTTCTGGGACAGGGCAGCAGATACGCAGTATTTT
cdr3_aa: CASSFWDRAADTQYF

clone_size: .
j_call: TRBJ2-1
v_call: TRBV9
cdr3_length: 16
d_call: TRBD2
cdr3_nt: TGTGCCAGCAGCGTAGAGCCAGCGGGGGCCTACAATGAGCAGTTCTTC
cdr3_aa: CASSVEPAGAYNEQFF

clone_size: many
j_call: TRBJ2-7
v_call: TRBV5-1
cdr3_length: 13
d_call: .
cdr3_nt: TGCGCCAGCAGCGAAGACACCCACTACGAGCAGTACTTC
cdr3_aa: CASSEDTHYEQYF

clone_size: few
j_call: TRBJ2-7
v_call: TRBV28
cdr3_length: 15
d_call: .
cdr3_nt: TGTGCCAGCAGACCGGTGGGGGACGGAGCCTACGAGCAGTACTTC
cdr3_aa: CASRPVGDGAYEQYF

clone_size: .
j_call: TRBJ2-2
v_call: TRBV6-1
cdr3_length: 15
d_call: .
cdr3_nt: TGTGCCAGCAGTGACGACAGGTTCCAGGCCGGGGAGCTGTTTTTT
cdr3_aa: CASSDDRFQAGELFF